The rows below give T cell receptor beta chains drawn from one sample of a study of blood T cell repertoires in COVID-19. The table came from immunoSEQ multiplex PCR; TCRdb's copy has only in-frame clones and leaves some out. The top ten hold 3.5% to 5% of the sample, which has roughly 140,000 clones, over 70% seen once. The sequenced sample was PBMCs or T cells enriched from blood (not recorded which). These receptors were collected from a middle-aged man in a cohort exposed to, infected with or recovered from COVID-19 (not recorded which). The CDR3 runs from the conserved cysteine through the conserved F or W. The D gene is left open where the match is weak. Part of the rows lack a size; the others show once, few, many or a class for expanded clones.

-	TRBV6-2/TRBV6-3	TRBJ2-2	-	CASSRGPGELFF	TGTGCCAGCAGCCGGGGGCCCGGGGAGCTGTTTTTT
-	TRBV30	TRBJ1-1	-	CAKTKAGNLVNTEAFF	TGTGCAAAAACGAAGGCAGGAAATCTCGTGAACACTGAAGCTTTCTTT
few	TRBV5-6	TRBJ2-5	-	CASSPGVGRETQYF	TGTGCCAGCAGCCCGGGGGTTGGGAGGGAGACCCAGTACTTC
-	TRBV7-9	TRBJ2-5	-	CAIPHWEDRETQYF	TGTGCCATCCCCCATTGGGAGGATCGAGAGACCCAGTACTTC
-	TRBV7-9	TRBJ1-2	TRBD1	CASSSPGTGYGYTF	TGTGCCAGCAGCTCACCCGGGACAGGGTACGGCTACACCTTC
-	TRBV7-9	TRBJ1-2	-	CASSWETPPQGYGYTF	TGTGCCAGCAGCTGGGAGACACCCCCACAGGGCTATGGCTACACCTTC
-	TRBV4-1	TRBJ1-1	TRBD1	CASSQGRTGLTEAFF	TGCGCCAGCAGCCAGGGCCGGACAGGACTTACTGAAGCTTTCTTT
few	TRBV13	TRBJ1-2	TRBD1	CASSPTGQPYGYTF	TGTGCCAGCAGCCCCACGGGACAGCCTTATGGCTACACCTTC
-	TRBV7-9	TRBJ2-1	-	CASGRNPDNEQFF	TGTGCCAGCGGGCGCAACCCTGACAATGAGCAGTTCTTC
-	TRBV19	TRBJ1-6	-	CASSLLPGNNSPLHF	TGTGCCAGTAGCCTCTTACCGGGGAATAATTCACCCCTCCACTTT
-	TRBV2	TRBJ1-5	-	CASSEQAINQPQHF	TGTGCCAGCAGTGAACAGGCCATCAATCAGCCCCAGCATTTT
-	TRBV20-1	TRBJ2-7	TRBD2	CSASRLAAYYEQYF	TGCAGTGCTAGTAGGCTAGCGGCCTACTACGAGCAGTACTTC
-	TRBV19	TRBJ1-2	-	CASSSQLNYGYTF	TGTGCCAGTAGCTCACAGCTTAACTATGGCTACACCTTC
-	TRBV27	TRBJ1-4	-	CASSLGGVGKLFF	TGTGCCAGCAGTTTGGGGGGGGTAGGAAAACTGTTTTTT
-	TRBV14	TRBJ2-2	-	CASSLPDTGGDGELFF	TGTGCCAGCAGCCTGCCGGACACAGGGGGGGACGGGGAGCTGTTTTTT
-	TRBV11-2	TRBJ1-2	-	CASSSIANYGYTF	TGTGCCAGCAGCTCTATCGCTAACTATGGCTACACCTTC
-	TRBV30	TRBJ1-2	TRBD1	CAWTHGTDYGYTF	TGTGCCTGGACGCACGGGACAGACTATGGCTACACCTTC
-	TRBV19	TRBJ1-5	-	CASSSSGGSNQPQHF	TGTGCCAGTAGTTCCTCCGGGGGAAGCAATCAGCCCCAGCATTTT
once	TRBV19	TRBJ1-5	-	CASSIAGAGAQPQHF	TGTGCCAGTAGTATAGCAGGGGCAGGGGCTCAGCCCCAGCATTTT
-	TRBV29-1	TRBJ2-7	-	CSVEGGPPSYEQYF	TGCAGCGTTGAGGGCGGGCCCCCCTCCTACGAGCAGTACTTC
few	TRBV27	TRBJ2-7	TRBD1	CASSPTTGTEQYF	TGTGCCAGCAGTCCCACGACAGGGACCGAGCAGTACTTC
-	TRBV5-4	TRBJ2-6	-	CASSFGREKTGANVLTF	TGTGCCAGCAGCTTCGGCAGGGAAAAGACTGGGGCCAACGTCCTGACTTTC
-	TRBV6-6	TRBJ1-5	TRBD1	CASAPRQGAGNQPQHF	TGTGCCAGTGCTCCCCGACAGGGGGCTGGCAATCAGCCCCAGCATTTT
few	TRBV2	TRBJ1-5	-	CASRDSNYNQPQHF	TGTGCCAGCAGGGACAGCAACTACAATCAGCCCCAGCATTTT
-	TRBV30	TRBJ2-3	TRBD2	CAWTAGLAGATDTQYF	TGTGCCTGGACTGCGGGACTAGCGGGGGCCACAGATACGCAGTATTTT
-	TRBV27	TRBJ1-1	TRBD1	CASSLGQINTEAFF	TGTGCCAGCAGTCTGGGACAGATTAACACTGAAGCTTTCTTT
-	TRBV19	TRBJ1-1	-	CASSIYDRRGEAFF	TGTGCCAGTAGTATCTACGACAGGCGTGGTGAAGCTTTCTTT
-	TRBV29-1	TRBJ2-5	TRBD2	CSVESSGTSGTQETQYF	TGCAGCGTCGAGTCGTCCGGGACTAGCGGGACTCAAGAGACCCAGTACTTC
-	TRBV6-5	TRBJ1-2	TRBD1	CASNPGTGNHTF	TGTGCCAGCAATCCTGGGACAGGGAATCACACCTTC